This T cell receptor (beta chain) was profiled in a study of STAT5B mutations in CD4+ large granular lymphocyte leukemia. Study in general: Healthy donors showed HLA-associated enrichment of the CDR3 'QG' motif.

V gave up 3 bases and J gave up 5 bases, with 8 bases separating them. The germline gives CDR1 SGDLS, CDR2 YYNGEE. This CDR3 is built from 12 residues. TCRdb's table, derived via immunoSEQ multiplex PCR, lists solely in-frame clones and lacks some. The data hold roughly 30,000 clones, with under 85% observed a single time. To note about this clone: What it binds is not known.

Overall study findings and caveats: Without HLA matching, higher CD4+ than CD8+ T-LGLL clonality could reflect small sample size.

Sequencing was carried out using CD4+ T cells from blood buffy coats. The genes are TRBV9 and TRBJ1-2; D might be TRBD1 (6 bases). This receptor was taken from a human donor in good health. CDR3 protein: CASSGTVYGYTF. The CDR3 DNA reads as TGTGCCAGCAGCGGGACAGTTTATGGCTACACCTTC.